This TCR beta chain was recovered during a study of CD8+ T cells in alopecia areata. Trimming removed 3 bases from V and 4 bases from J, with 12 bases in between. The CDR3 is made up of 13 amino acids. Germline-derived CDR1 and CDR2 are SQVTM and ANQGSEA. Points on this clone: The target antigen is unknown.

RNA was isolated and reverse transcribed to cDNA, the sequencing template. Libraries were prepared by immunoSEQ multiplex PCR; TCRdb keeps only in-frame clonotypes and omits some of them. This table holds roughly 250,000 clones, less than 80% found once. Points from the study as a whole: Scalp specimens additionally yield sequences from normal skin's resident alphabeta T cells. Relative to normal scalp, lesional scalp, especially alopecia totalis/universalis, showed higher clonality.

This material consisted of CD4+ T cells sorted from blood, taken at week 0. The clonotype comes from a human donor with alopecia areata. The chain combines TRBV29-1 with TRBJ1-2; no definite D call. The CDR3 sequence: CSVEEGAGYGYTF. The CDR3 DNA is TGCAGCGTTGAGGAGGGCGCGGGCTATGGCTACACCTTC.